This T cell receptor (beta chain) was identified in a study of post-analysis software for immune sequencing data. Included in the TCR beta cDNA libraries were unique molecular identifiers. Each sample of about 1 to 10 million input T cells yielded about 500,000 cDNA molecules, so each molecule approximated one T cell. TCRdb independently ran MiXCR on the PCR reads; one entry per CDR3 protein. Here the sample spans some 370,000 distinct CDR3 sequences, roughly 38% being singletons. Ten or more counts support this clonotype. The antigen is unknown. Study-wide results and caveats: Analysis by F measure revealed that same-batch samples clustered strongly together. Four or five TRBV segments were more frequent in patients than controls; TRBV5-6, TRBV5-1 and TRBV20-1 belonged to this group.

V dropped 1 base and J dropped 6 bases, with 10 bases sitting between them. CDR3 length: 14 residues. Germline CDR1 is LGHDT and CDR2 is YNNKEL (reference sequence). The chain couples TRBV3-1 to TRBJ2-1; unclear D gene. This receptor was taken from a girl aged 5-17 years with multiple sclerosis. The source material was blood. CDR3 nucleotides: TGTGCCAGCAGCCAAGGCTTCGGAGTCAATGAGCAGTTCTTC. It codes for CASSQGFGVNEQFF.